The 11 T cell receptor beta chains below come from one sample, sequenced in a study of technical replicates of blood from a handful of donors. Clones were read by immunoSEQ multiplex PCR, and TCRdb kept only the in-frame ones, dropping some. The table lists roughly 79,000 clones, around 94% of them singletons. The sample taken for sequencing was T cells isolated from PBMCs. The receptors derive from a human donor in good health.

J is TRBJ1-2 and V is TRBV28; D is undetermined. Germline CDR1 is MDHEN and CDR2 is SYDVKM. The CDR3 sequence is 12 residues long. The V end lost 5 bases, the J end lost 7 bases, and 11 bases lay between the germline ends. The CDR3 DNA sequence: TGTGCCAGCAGTAGAGTTCAGGCTGGCTACACCTTC. Protein: CASSRVQAGYTF.

This sequence joins TRBV6-5 and TRBJ2-5; 10 bases are a match to TRBD2. Germline V gene sequence: CDR1 MNHEY, CDR2 SVGAGI. Trimming removed 0 bases from V and 2 bases from J; junction bases left unmatched: 3. This CDR3 is 16 amino acids long. The CDR3 sequence is CASSYSKREGQETQYF. The CDR3 DNA is TGTGCCAGCAGTTACTCGAAGCGGGAGGGGCAAGAGACCCAGTACTTC.

This sequence joins TRBV9 and TRBJ2-1; D gene unclear. This CDR3 region has 13 residues. The V end was cut by 3 bases, the J end by 4 bases, with 8 bases between. Germline V gives CDR1 SGDLS, CDR2 YYNGEE. The CDR3 spells CASSALLYNEQFF. In DNA, the CDR3 is TGTGCCAGCAGCGCCTTATTATACAATGAGCAGTTCTTC.

The V and J genes are TRBV6-5 and TRBJ2-7; TRBD1 matches at 7 bases. With 0 bases clipped from V and 1 base from J, the junction kept 6 bases outside the gene matches. Germline V gene sequence: CDR1 MNHEY, CDR2 SVGAGI. This CDR3 spans 16 amino acids. CDR3 amino acids: CASSYSYRQGSYEQYF. The DNA for the CDR3 is TGTGCCAGCAGTTACTCCTATCGACAGGGATCCTACGAGCAGTACTTC.

This chain links TRBV11-2 with TRBJ2-7; 9 bases fit TRBD2. The germline gives CDR1 SGHAT, CDR2 FQNNGV. The CDR3 totals 15 residues. J was trimmed by 4 bases and V by 1 base; bases with no gene match: 5. DNA of the CDR3: TGTGCCAGCAGCTTAGTTTCTAGCGGGACTTACGAGCAGTACTTC. The encoded protein is CASSLVSSGTYEQYF.

J is TRBJ2-3 and V is TRBV27; the match to TRBD2 covers 10 bases. The CDR3 loop spans 14 amino acids. V dropped 2 bases and J dropped 4; count of bases not matched to a gene: 0. Germline lookup yields CDR1 MNHEY and CDR2 SMNVEV (reference sequence). The CDR3 coding sequence is TGTGCCAGCAGTTTACTAGCGGGAGCAGATACGCAGTATTTT. It specifies CASSLLAGADTQYF.

The gene calls are TRBV9 and TRBJ1-2, with TRBD1 identical over 10 bases. The CDR3 length is 14 residues. The germline CDR1 and CDR2 sequences are SGDLS and YYNGEE. V dropped 3 bases and J dropped 10; count of bases not matched to a gene: 9. The CDR3 coding sequence is TGTGCCAGCAGCGCCTCTGGGACAGGGGATGACTACACCTTC. Its translation is CASSASGTGDDYTF.

In its sample, this clone was seen a few times. This sequence joins TRBV9 and TRBJ2-5, with 11 bases aligning to TRBD2. From germline, CDR1 is SGDLS and CDR2 YYNGEE. V gave up 4 bases and J gave up 7 bases; unmatched junction bases: 12. The CDR3 is 16 amino acids. The CDR3 sequence: CASSTSGLADLATQYF. CDR3 DNA sequence: TGTGCCAGCAGCACCTCGGGACTAGCGGACCTTGCGACCCAGTACTTC.

This chain joins TRBV13 and TRBJ2-7, with D possibly matching TRBD2 (6 bases). Germline-derived CDR1 and CDR2 are PRHDT and FYEKMQ (reference sequence). This CDR3 is 15 amino acids long. Trimming cost V 1 base and J 4 bases, with 14 bases left between them. The CDR3 reads CASSLVRGRGYEQYF. CDR3 DNA sequence: TGTGCCAGCAGCTTAGTTCGGGGGAGAGGTTACGAGCAGTACTTC. Based on the CDR3 plus reference TRBV13 and TRBJ2-7, the full variable domain is AAGVIQSPRHLIKEKRETATLKCYPIPRHDTVYWYQQGPGQDPQFLISFYEKMQSDKGSIPDRFSAQQFSDYHSELNMSSLELGDSALYFCASSLVRGRGYEQYFGPGTRLTVT.

This sequence joins TRBV11-2 and TRBJ2-7; 8 positions match TRBD1. The germline CDR1 and CDR2 sequences are SGHAT and FQNNGV. The CDR3 runs 15 residues. V was clipped by 4 bases and J by 2 bases; unmatched bases: 7. As DNA, the CDR3 is TGTGCCAGCAGCTCGCAGGACAGGGCTACCTACGAGCAGTACTTC. Its protein product is CASSSQDRATYEQYF.

This chain links TRBV5-1 with TRBJ2-1; D remains ambiguous. CDR1 and CDR2 (germline): SGHRS, YFSETQ. The CDR3 extends over 14 amino acids. V was trimmed by 0 bases and J by 6 bases, leaving 10 bases between them. The CDR3 loop reads CASSLEALGNEQFF. DNA for the CDR3: TGCGCCAGCAGCTTGGAAGCGTTGGGCAATGAGCAGTTCTTC.